The entry below gives a single T cell receptor (beta chain) sequence along with its context. Assay: immunoSEQ multiplex PCR; the TCRdb copy retains only in-frame clones and omits some. Among 100,000 to 150,000 clones, around nine tenths were seen once, and the ten largest hold around 10%. The data originate from a study of blood T cell repertoires in COVID-19. About the research overall: From T cells, B-cell-depleted T cells, or PBMCs came the material, which was cDNA or gDNA.

The material sequenced was peripheral blood. The receptor was isolated from a woman aged 70-85 years with COVID-19, enrolled during active disease.

The CDR3 loop is CASSLTGYEQYF. Here the CDR3 DNA reads TGTGCCAGCAGCTTAACCGGGTACGAGCAGTACTTC. This chain uses TRBV7-9 with TRBJ2-7; D is uncertain. V lost 2 bases and J lost 4, with 6 bases in between. CDR3 length: 12 residues. In germline, CDR1 is SEHNR, CDR2 FQNEAQ (reference sequence).